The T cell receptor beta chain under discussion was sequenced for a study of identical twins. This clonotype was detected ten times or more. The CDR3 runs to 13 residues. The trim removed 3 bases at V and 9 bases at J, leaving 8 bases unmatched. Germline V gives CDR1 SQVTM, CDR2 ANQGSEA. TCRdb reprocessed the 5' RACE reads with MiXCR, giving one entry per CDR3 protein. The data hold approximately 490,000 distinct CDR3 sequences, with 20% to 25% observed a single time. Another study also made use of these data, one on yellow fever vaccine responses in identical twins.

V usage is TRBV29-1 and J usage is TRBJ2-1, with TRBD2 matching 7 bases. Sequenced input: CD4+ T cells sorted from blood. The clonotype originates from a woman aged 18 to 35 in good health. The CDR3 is CSVDRLAFPEQFF. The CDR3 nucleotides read TGCAGCGTTGACCGACTAGCCTTTCCTGAGCAGTTCTTC.